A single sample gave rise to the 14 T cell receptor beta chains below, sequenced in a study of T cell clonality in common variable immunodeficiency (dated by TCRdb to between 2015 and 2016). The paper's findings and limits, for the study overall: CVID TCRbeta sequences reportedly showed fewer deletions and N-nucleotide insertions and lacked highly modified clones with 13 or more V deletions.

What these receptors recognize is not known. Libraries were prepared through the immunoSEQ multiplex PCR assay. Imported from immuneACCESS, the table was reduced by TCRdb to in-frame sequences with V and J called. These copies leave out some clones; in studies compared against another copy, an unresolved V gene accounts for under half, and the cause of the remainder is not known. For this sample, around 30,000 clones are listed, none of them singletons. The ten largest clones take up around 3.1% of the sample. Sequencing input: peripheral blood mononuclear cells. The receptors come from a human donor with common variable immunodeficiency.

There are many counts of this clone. CDR3 DNA (partial): TGTGCCAGCAGCTTGCCCGGTTCGAACACTGAA. Translated: CASSLPGSNTE. The CDR3 as a whole reads CASSLPGSNTEAFF. The chain employs TRBV5-4 and TRBJ1-1; D ambiguous. The read terminates 3 residues ahead of where the CDR3 ends, so the germline J gene completes it. Trimming left V 1 base short and J 1 base short, with 8 bases between. The germline V gene encodes CDR1 SGHNT and CDR2 YYREEE (reference sequence). This CDR3 region has 14 residues. Variable domain in full (rest from reference TRBV5-4 and TRBJ1-1): ETGVTQSPTHLIKTRGQQVTLRCSSQSGHNTVSWYQQALGQGPQFIFQYYREEENGRGNFPPRFSGLQFPNYSSELNVNALELDDSALYLCASSLPGSNTEAFFGQGTRLTVV.

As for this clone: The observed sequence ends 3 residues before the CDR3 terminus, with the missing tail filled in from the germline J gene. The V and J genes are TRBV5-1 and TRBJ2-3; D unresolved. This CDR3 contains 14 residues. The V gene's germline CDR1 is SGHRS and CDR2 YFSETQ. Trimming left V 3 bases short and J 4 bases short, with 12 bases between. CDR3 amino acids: CASSSQKAADTQYF. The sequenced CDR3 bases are TGCGCCAGCAGCTCACAGAAGGCTGCAGATACG.

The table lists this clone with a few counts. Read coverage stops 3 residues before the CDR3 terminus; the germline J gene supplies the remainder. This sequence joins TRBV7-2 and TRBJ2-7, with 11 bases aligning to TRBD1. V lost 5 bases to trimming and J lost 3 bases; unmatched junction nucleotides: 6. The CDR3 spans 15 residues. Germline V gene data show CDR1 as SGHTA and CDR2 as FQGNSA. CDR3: CASSMRTGGFYEQYF. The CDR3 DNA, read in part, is TGTGCCAGCAGCATGAGGACAGGGGGCTTCTACGAG.

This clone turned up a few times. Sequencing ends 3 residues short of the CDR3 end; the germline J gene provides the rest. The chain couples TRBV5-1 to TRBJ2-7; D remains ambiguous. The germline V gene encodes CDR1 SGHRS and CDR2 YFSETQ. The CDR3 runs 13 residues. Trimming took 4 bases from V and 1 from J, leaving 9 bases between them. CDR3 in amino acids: CASSPQISYEQYF. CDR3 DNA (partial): TGCGCCAGCAGCCCGCAGATTTCCTACGAG. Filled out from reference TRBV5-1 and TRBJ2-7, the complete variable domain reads KAGVTQTPRYLIKTRGQQVTLSCSPISGHRSVSWYQQTPGQGLQFLFEYFSETQRNKGNFPGRFSGRQFSNSRSEMNVSTLELGDSALYLCASSPQISYEQYFGPGTRLTVT.

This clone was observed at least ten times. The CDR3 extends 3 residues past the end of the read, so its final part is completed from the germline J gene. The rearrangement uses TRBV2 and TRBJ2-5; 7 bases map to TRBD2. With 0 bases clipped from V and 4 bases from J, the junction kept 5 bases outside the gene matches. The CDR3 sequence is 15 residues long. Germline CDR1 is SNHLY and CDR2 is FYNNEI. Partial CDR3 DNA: TGTGCCAGCAGTGAAGCGTTGACTAGCCTAGAGACC. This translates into CASSEALTSLET. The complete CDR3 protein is CASSEALTSLETQYF.

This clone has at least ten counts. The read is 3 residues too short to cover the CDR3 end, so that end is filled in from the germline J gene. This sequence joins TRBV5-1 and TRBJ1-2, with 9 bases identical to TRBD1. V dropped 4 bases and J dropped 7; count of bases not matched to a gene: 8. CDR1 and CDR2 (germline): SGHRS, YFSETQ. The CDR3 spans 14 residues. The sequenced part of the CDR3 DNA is TGCGCCAGCAGCGAACGAACAGGGGGCGGTGGC. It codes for CASSERTGGGG. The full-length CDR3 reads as CASSERTGGGGYTF.

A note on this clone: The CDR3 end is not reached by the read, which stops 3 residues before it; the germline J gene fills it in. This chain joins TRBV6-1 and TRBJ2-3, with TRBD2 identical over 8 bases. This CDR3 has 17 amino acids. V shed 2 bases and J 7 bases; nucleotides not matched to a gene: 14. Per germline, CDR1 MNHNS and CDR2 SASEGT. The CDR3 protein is CASSESFTSGKFNTQYF. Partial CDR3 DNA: TGTGCCAGCAGTGAAAGTTTTACTAGCGGAAAATTTAATACG.

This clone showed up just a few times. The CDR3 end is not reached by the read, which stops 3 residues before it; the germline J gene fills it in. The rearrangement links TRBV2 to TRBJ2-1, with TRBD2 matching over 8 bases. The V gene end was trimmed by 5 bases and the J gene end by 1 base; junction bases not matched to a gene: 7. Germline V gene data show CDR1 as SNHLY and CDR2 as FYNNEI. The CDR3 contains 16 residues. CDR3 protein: CASSPRGGPSYNEQFF. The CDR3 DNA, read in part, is TGTGCCAGCAGTCCCCGCGGGGGGCCGTCCTACAATGAG.

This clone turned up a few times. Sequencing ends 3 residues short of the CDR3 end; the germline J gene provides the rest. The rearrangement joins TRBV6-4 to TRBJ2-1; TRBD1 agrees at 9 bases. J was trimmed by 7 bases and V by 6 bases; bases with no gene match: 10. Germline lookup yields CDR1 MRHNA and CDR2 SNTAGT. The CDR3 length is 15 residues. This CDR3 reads CASRTVQGARNEQFF. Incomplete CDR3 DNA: TGTGCCAGCAGAACGGTACAGGGGGCGCGGAATGAG.

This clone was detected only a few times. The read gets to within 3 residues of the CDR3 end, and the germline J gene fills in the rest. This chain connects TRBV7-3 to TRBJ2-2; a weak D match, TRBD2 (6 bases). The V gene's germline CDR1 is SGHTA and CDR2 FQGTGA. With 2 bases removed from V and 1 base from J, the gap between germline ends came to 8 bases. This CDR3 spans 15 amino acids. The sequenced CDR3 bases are TGTGCCAGCAGCTTAGGGGGACTGAACACCGGGGAG. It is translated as CASSLGGLNTGE. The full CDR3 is CASSLGGLNTGELFF.

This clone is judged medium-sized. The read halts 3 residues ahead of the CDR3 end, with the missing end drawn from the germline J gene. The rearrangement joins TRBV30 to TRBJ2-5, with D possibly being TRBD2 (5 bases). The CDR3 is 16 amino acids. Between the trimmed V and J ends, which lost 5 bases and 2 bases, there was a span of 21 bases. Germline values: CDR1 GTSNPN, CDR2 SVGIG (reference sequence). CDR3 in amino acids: CAWSPGIGGSQETQYF. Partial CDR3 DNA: TGTGCCTGGTCCCCCGGAATCGGCGGGTCACAAGAGACC.

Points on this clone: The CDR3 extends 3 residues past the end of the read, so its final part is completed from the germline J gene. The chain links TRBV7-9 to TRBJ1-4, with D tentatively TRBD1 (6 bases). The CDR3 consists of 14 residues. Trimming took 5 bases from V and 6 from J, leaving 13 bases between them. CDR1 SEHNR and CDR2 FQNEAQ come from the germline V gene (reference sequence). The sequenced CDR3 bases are TGTGCCAGCAGCCATGGGGGGGGCGATGAAAAA. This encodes CASSHGGGDEK. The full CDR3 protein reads CASSHGGGDEKLFF. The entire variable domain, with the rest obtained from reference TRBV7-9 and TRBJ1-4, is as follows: DTGVSQNPRHKITKRGQNVTFRCDPISEHNRLYWYRQTLGQGPEFLTYFQNEAQLEKSRLLSDRFSAERPKGSFSTLEIQRTEQGDSAMYLCASSHGGGDEKLFFGSGTQLSVL.

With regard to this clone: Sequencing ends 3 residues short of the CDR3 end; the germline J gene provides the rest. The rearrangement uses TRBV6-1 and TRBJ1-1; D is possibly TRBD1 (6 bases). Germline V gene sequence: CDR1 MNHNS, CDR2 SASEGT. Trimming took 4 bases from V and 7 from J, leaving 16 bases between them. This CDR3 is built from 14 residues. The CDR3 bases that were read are TGTGCCAGCAGTGTTGCCCCGTCAGGGGTTGAA. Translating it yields CASSVAPSGVE. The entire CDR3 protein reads CASSVAPSGVEAFF.

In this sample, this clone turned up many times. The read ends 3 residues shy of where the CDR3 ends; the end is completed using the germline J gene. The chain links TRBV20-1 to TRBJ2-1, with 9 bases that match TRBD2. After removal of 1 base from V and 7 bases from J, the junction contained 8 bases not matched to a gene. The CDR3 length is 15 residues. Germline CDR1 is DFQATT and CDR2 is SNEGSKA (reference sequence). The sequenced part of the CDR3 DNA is TGCAGTGCTAGAGCTGTGTTAGCGGGGGCAAATGAG. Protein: CSARAVLAGANE. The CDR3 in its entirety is CSARAVLAGANEQFF.